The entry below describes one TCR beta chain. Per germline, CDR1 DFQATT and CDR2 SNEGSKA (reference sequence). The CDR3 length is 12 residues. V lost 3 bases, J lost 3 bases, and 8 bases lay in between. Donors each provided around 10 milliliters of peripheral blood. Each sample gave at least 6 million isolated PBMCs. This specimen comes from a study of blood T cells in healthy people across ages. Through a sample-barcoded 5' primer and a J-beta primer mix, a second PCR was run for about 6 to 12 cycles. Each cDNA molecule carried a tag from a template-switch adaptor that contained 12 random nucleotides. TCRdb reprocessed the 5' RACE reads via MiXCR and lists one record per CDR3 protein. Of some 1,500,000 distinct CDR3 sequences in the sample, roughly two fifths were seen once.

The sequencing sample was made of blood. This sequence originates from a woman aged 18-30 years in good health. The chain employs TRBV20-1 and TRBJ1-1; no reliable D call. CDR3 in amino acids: CSARQDYTEAFF. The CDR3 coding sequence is TGCAGTGCTAGGCAGGACTACACTGAAGCTTTCTTT.